Following are 5 T cell receptor beta chains from one sample sequenced in a study of metastatic and nonmetastatic thyroid tumors. From the PCR reads, TCRdb re-called clones with MiXCR. This table has fewer than 40,000 clones, just under 30% appearing once. No treatment had been given to any patient before thyroid surgery. The sample comprised blood. These receptor sequences come from a female donor with papillary thyroid cancer or a benign thyroid nodule (not recorded which). Some clones in this sample may be carry-over from other donors' samples.

V is TRBV5-1 and J is TRBJ1-4; a possible D gene is TRBD1 (6 bases). Deletions cut 2 bases from V and 6 bases from J, with 20 bases between. This CDR3 spans 17 amino acids. Germline CDR1 reads SGHRS; CDR2 reads YFSETQ. The chain's CDR3 is CASSLQDSQSGDEKLFF. CDR3 DNA: TGCGCCAGCAGCTTACAGGACAGCCAAAGCGGGGATGAAAAACTGTTTTTT.

This clone has at least ten counts. The CDR3 spells CASSVTDSGGQETQYF. CDR3 coding DNA: TGTGCCAGCAGCGTCACGGACTCTGGTGGCCAAGAGACCCAGTACTTC. This chain links TRBV9 with TRBJ2-5; a weak D match, TRBD2 (5 bases). There are 16 residues in the CDR3. Germline lookup yields CDR1 SGDLS and CDR2 YYNGEE. V lost 2 bases and J lost 1, with 15 bases in between.

This clone was detected a few times. The chain is built from TRBV28 and TRBJ2-5, with TRBD2 matching over 12 bases. The CDR3 runs 15 residues. Trimming took 6 bases from V and 5 from J; bases not matched to a gene: 7. The germline CDR1 and CDR2 sequences are MDHEN and SYDVKM. The CDR3 loop reads CASRLTSGSWETQYF. The CDR3 DNA is TGTGCCAGCAGGCTGACTAGCGGGAGTTGGGAGACCCAGTACTTC.

This clone turned up a few times. A read error may produce the germline difference seen at one junction end. V and J are TRBV2 and TRBJ2-1, with a tentative D call TRBD1 (6 bases). In germline, CDR1 is SNHLY, CDR2 FYNNEI. The CDR3 covers 12 residues. The CDR3 DNA reads TGTGCCAGCAGTGACGACAGGAAGAGAATAAATTTC. This gives the protein CASSDDRKRINF.

The V and J genes are TRBV5-1 and TRBJ1-1; 7 bases are a match to TRBD1. V lost 2 bases and J lost 1; bases outside the gene matches: 2. The CDR3 consists of 14 residues. The germline CDR1 and CDR2 sequences are SGHRS and YFSETQ. The CDR3 spells CASSFAGGNTEAFF. CDR3 DNA: TGCGCCAGCAGCTTTGCAGGGGGGAACACTGAAGCTTTCTTT.